These 4 T cell receptor beta chains originate from one sample sequenced in a study of CD8+ T cells in alopecia areata. Isolated RNA was reverse transcribed into cDNA used as the sequencing template. Sequencing was performed with immunoSEQ multiplex PCR; in TCRdb, only in-frame clones are kept and a portion is missing. This table holds around 140,000 clones, 45% to 60% found once. The sequenced sample was CD4+ T cells sorted from blood. The origin of the receptors is a human donor with alopecia areata.

This clone was observed once. CDR3 protein: CASSFDSGRRETQYF. The CDR3 region has the DNA TGCGCCAGCAGCTTCGACTCAGGGAGACGGGAGACCCAGTACTTC. This chain connects TRBV5-1 to TRBJ2-5; possibly TRBD1 or TRBD2 for D (5 bases each). V was pared by 2 bases and J by 5 bases, with 16 bases between. Looked up from germline, CDR1 is SGHRS and CDR2 is YFSETQ. The CDR3 is made up of 15 amino acids.

The V call is TRBV28, the J call TRBJ2-1; D gene uncertain. The CDR3 has 13 amino acids. Germline CDR1 and CDR2: MDHEN and SYDVKM. Trimming took 7 bases from V and 0 from J, leaving 7 bases between them. This chain's CDR3 is CASIQDSYNEQFF. CDR3 coding DNA: TGTGCCAGCATTCAAGACTCCTACAATGAGCAGTTCTTC.

The V and J genes are TRBV18 and TRBJ1-1; D remains unclear. There are 14 residues in the CDR3. Trimming took off 3 bases at V and 1 base at J, with 9 bases between the two ends. Germline V gene sequence: CDR1 KGHSH, CDR2 LQKENI. For the CDR3, the DNA is TGTGCCAGCTCACCCACAGAACGGAACACTGAAGCTTTCTTT. This translates into CASSPTERNTEAFF.

This clone was seen a few times. This chain joins TRBV11-2 and TRBJ2-5; a weak D match, TRBD2 (6 bases). The CDR3 sequence is 14 residues long. V lost 1 base to trimming and J lost 7 bases, with 13 bases between them. In germline, CDR1 is SGHAT, CDR2 FQNNGV. This CDR3 reads CASSLGEDRGTQYF. CDR3 in DNA: TGTGCCAGCAGCTTAGGGGAGGACCGGGGGACCCAGTACTTC.